Below, 5 T cell receptor beta chains from the same sample are listed, as sequenced in a study of yellow fever vaccine responses in identical twins (dated by TCRdb to 2016 to 2019). Libraries came from RT-PCR. TCRdb lists the instrument as Illumina HiSeq 2500. TCRdb ran its own pipeline on the public reads, namely fastp trimming at Q25 and MiXCR clone calling, and kept in-frame beta chains. Each CDR3 protein appears once, grouped with its most common genes and DNA. For this sample there are more than 11,000 distinct CDR3 sequences; roughly 83% appear just once. About 0.7% of the sample goes to the ten largest clones. The input for sequencing was T cells from blood (PBMCs), unsorted or a sorted subset (not recorded which), taken before or after yellow fever vaccination (not recorded which). The receptors shown here come from a woman younger than 30 who received the yellow fever vaccine. Donor details come from another sample of the same person, matched by shared clones.

The chain uses TRBV27 and TRBJ2-2, with a weak D call TRBD1 (6 bases). V lost 5 bases and J 3 bases, leaving 13 bases between the germline ends. The length of the CDR3 is 15 residues. The germline CDR1 and CDR2 sequences are MNHEY and SMNVEV (reference sequence). The CDR3 DNA sequence: TGTGCCAGCAGTCCCAGGGACACCTACACCGGGGAGCTGTTTTTT. Encoded protein: CASSPRDTYTGELFF.

This rearrangement joins TRBV11-3 to TRBJ2-5, with D unclear. The CDR3 sequence is 13 residues long. Looked up from germline, CDR1 is SGHNT and CDR2 is YENEEA. The V end was cut by 5 bases, the J end by 7 bases, with 14 bases between. The CDR3 DNA is TGTGCCAGCAGCCCCGTGTCCACCGGGACCCAGTACTTC. This translates into CASSPVSTGTQYF.

This clonotype has just one count. The gene calls are TRBV29-1 and TRBJ1-2, with TRBD1 matching over 8 bases. V was clipped by 6 bases and J by 4 bases; unmatched bases: 1. The length of the CDR3 is 11 residues. Germline V gene sequence: CDR1 SQVTM, CDR2 ANQGSEA. CDR3 DNA sequence: TGCAGCGTGGACAGGGCCTATGGCTACACCTTC. Its translation: CSVDRAYGYTF.

This clonotype was seen only a few times. The V and J genes are TRBV10-3 and TRBJ2-1, with TRBD2 matching over 16 bases. CDR3 length equals 16 residues. Germline CDR1 ENHRY, CDR2 SYGVKD. The J segment lost 13 bases and the V segment lost 0 bases, leaving 6 bases of the junction unmatched. In DNA, the CDR3 is TGTGCCATCAGTGAGTCTTCGGGACTAGCGGGAGGGGATCAGTTCTTC. Translation: CAISESSGLAGGDQFF.

This chain joins TRBV4-2 and TRBJ2-2; possibly TRBD1 for D (5 bases). Between the trimmed V and J ends, which lost 4 bases and 1 base, there was a span of 10 bases. The CDR3 covers 15 residues. CDR1 LGHNA and CDR2 YNFKEQ come from the germline V gene. The CDR3 reads CASSPGTGNTGELFF. CDR3 sequence (DNA): TGTGCCAGCAGCCCAGGTACAGGGAACACCGGGGAGCTGTTTTTT.